This T cell receptor (beta chain) was obtained from a study of CD8+ T cells in alopecia areata. On the study more broadly: At a dose of 5 to 10 mg twice daily, oral tofacitinib was given to treated patients.

Extraction of RNA preceded its reverse transcription into cDNA, which served as the sequencing template. The assay was immunoSEQ multiplex PCR, and TCRdb's table has in-frame clones only and misses some. The sample shows about 180,000 clones, approximately 59% of them seen only once. Peripheral blood samples and lesional scalp punch biopsies were obtained from alopecia areata patients. Sorted populations comprised CD4+ and CD8+ T cells obtained from PBMCs. The sequencing used CD4+ T cells sorted from blood, collected at week 0. The sequence was collected from a human donor with alopecia areata.

The CDR3 loop is CSVRRGQNTGELFF. The DNA for the CDR3 is TGCAGCGTCAGGAGGGGACAGAACACCGGGGAGCTGTTTTTT. The V call is TRBV29-1, the J call TRBJ2-2; D is tentatively TRBD1 or TRBD2 (6 bases each). Germline V lookup: CDR1 SQVTM, CDR2 ANQGSEA. There are 14 residues in the CDR3. The V end was cut by 6 bases, the J end by 1 base, with 12 bases between.